The 5 T cell receptor beta chains below all came from one sample that was sequenced in a study of post-analysis software for immune sequencing data. The study, taken as a whole, reports: TRBV5-6, TRBV5-1 and TRBV20-1 were among 4 or 5 TRBV segments more frequent in patients than controls.

Their target antigens are unknown. TCR beta cDNA libraries had unique molecular identifiers. TCRdb itself ran the PCR reads through MiXCR, one entry per CDR3 protein. The data show some 800,000 distinct CDR3 sequences, roughly 46% seen once. Input material: blood. All receptors come from a girl aged 5-17 years with multiple sclerosis.

The genes are TRBV6-4 and TRBJ2-3; D unresolved. V dropped 4 bases and J dropped 0 bases, with 14 bases sitting between them. This CDR3 is built from 16 residues. Germline V CDR1 and CDR2: MRHNA, SNTAGT. The CDR3, as DNA: TGTGCCAGCAGTGTGGGCCCCAACCCGAGCACAGATACGCAGTATTTT. Protein sequence: CASSVGPNPSTDTQYF.

The gene calls are TRBV20-1 and TRBJ1-1; 8 bases are shared with TRBD1. V lost 6 bases to trimming and J lost 1 base; unmatched junction nucleotides: 4. The CDR3 length is 13 residues. CDR1 is DFQATT and CDR2 is SNEGSKA in the germline V gene (reference sequence). In DNA form, the CDR3 reads TGCAGTGCGTCCGGGACAGGGAACACTGAAGCTTTCTTT. Its translation: CSASGTGNTEAFF.

The gene calls are TRBV19 and TRBJ1-1; D is possibly TRBD1 (6 bases). The CDR3 totals 14 residues. Germline CDR1 reads LNHDA; CDR2 reads SQIVND (reference sequence). V was trimmed by 5 bases and J by 1 base, leaving 11 bases between them. The CDR3 sequence is CASSRRRGNTEAFF. CDR3 nucleotide sequence: TGTGCCAGTAGTCGGCGCAGGGGGAACACTGAAGCTTTCTTT.

The V and J genes are TRBV12-3 or TRBV12-4 and TRBJ1-5; D call uncertain. The CDR3 contains 13 residues. The V gene lost 3 bases and the J gene lost 4 bases, with 7 bases spanning the gap. CDR3 coding DNA: TGTGCCAGCAGTTTCCGGCAGAATCAGCCCCAGCATTTT. Translated, it gives CASSFRQNQPQHF.

This clonotype came up a few times. The chain uses TRBV6-5 and TRBJ2-1, with 9 bases lining up with TRBD1. The CDR3 has 18 residues. The junction had 8 bases not matched to a gene; V was cut back by 2 bases and J by 0 bases. Germline V lookup: CDR1 MNHEY, CDR2 SVGAGI. The CDR3 DNA sequence: TGTGCCAGCAGTTACGCGGGACAGGGTATAAGCTCCTACAATGAGCAGTTCTTC. Its protein is CASSYAGQGISSYNEQFF.